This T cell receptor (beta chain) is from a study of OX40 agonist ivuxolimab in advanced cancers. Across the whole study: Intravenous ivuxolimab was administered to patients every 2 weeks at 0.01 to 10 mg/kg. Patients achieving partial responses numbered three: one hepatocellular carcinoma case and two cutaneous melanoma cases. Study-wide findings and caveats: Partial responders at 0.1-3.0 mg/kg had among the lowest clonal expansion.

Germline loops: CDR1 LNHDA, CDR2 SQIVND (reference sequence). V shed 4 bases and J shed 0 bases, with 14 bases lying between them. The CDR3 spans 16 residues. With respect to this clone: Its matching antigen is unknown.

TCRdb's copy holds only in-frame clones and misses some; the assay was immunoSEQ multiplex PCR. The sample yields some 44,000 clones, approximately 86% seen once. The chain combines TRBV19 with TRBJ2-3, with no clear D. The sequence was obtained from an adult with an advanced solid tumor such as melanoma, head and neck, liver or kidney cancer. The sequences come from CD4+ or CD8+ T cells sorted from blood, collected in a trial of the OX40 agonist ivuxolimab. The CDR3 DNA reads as TGTGCCAGTAGTACCCAGCTCGCGGCCAGCACAGATACGCAGTATTTT. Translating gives CASSTQLAASTDTQYF.